The clone carrying this T cell receptor (beta chain) has at least ten counts. Its antigen remains unidentified. This CDR3 comprises 12 residues. Trimming shortened V by 5 bases and J by 5 bases, and 6 bases separated the two germline ends. Germline values: CDR1 SGHAT, CDR2 FQNNGV. Exclusions: uncontrolled infection, other autoimmune disease, pregnancy, lactation. The PBMCs were taken from approximately 9 ml of fresh peripheral blood. These data belong to a study of T cells in Graves' hyperthyroidism and ophthalmopathy. Study-wide points: For ophthalmopathy, model prediction preceded onset by a median around 7 months. A 13 V-J model separated ophthalmopathy from stable hyperthyroidism.

The source material, RNA transcripts, was used to amplify TCR beta CDR3 regions. The TCR CDR3 was amplified in a first-round RT-PCR using the HTBI primer set. MiXCR, run by TCRdb on the multiplex PCR reads, gives a single entry per CDR3 protein. Altogether more than 150,000 distinct CDR3 sequences are present, 15% to 20% being singletons, with the ten largest covering roughly 28%. V is TRBV11-2 and J is TRBJ2-2, with D uncertain. The source is a woman aged 45-59 years with Graves' hyperthyroidism. Sequencing input: blood. This chain's CDR3 is CASSIRTGELFF. Here the CDR3 DNA reads TGTGCCAGCAGCATCAGGACCGGGGAGCTGTTTTTT.